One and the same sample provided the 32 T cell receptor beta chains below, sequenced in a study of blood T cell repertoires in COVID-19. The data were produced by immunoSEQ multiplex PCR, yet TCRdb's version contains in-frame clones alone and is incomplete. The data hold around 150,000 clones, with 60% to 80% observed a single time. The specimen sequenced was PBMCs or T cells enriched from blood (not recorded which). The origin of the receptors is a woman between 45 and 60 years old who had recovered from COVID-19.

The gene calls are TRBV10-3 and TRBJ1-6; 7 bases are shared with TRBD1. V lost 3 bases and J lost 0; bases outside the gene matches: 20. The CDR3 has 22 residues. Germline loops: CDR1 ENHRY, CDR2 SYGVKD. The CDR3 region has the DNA TGTGCCATCAGTGACCCCCTCCCCCGGGACAGATCAAGAAGCTCCTATAATTCACCCCTCCACTTT. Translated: CAISDPLPRDRSRSSYNSPLHF.

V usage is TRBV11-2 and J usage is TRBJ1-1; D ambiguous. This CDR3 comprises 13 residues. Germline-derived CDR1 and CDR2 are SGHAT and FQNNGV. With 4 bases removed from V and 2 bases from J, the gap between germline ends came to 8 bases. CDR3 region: CASSSGTNTEAFF. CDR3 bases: TGTGCCAGCAGCTCGGGAACCAACACTGAAGCTTTCTTT.

The CDR3 DNA follows: TGTGCCAGCAGTTTGGACTTTGGCCGCGCTGAAGCTTTCTTT. Translating it yields CASSLDFGRAEAFF. This chain joins TRBV28 and TRBJ1-1; no definite D call. Germline V lookup: CDR1 MDHEN, CDR2 SYDVKM. This CDR3 spans 14 amino acids. Trimming took 3 bases from V and 6 from J, leaving 14 bases between them.

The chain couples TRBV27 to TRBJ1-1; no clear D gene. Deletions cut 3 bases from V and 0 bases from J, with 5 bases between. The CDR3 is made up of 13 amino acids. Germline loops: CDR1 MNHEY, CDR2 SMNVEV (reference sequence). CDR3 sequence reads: CASSFSMNTEAFF. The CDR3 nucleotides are TGTGCCAGCAGTTTTTCTATGAACACTGAAGCTTTCTTT.

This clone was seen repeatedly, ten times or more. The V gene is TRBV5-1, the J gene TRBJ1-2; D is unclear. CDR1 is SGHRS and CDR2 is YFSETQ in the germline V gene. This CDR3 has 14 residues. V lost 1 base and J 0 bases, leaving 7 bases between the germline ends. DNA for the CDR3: TGCGCCAGCAGCTTGATGGGCGCTAACTATGGCTACACCTTC. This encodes CASSLMGANYGYTF. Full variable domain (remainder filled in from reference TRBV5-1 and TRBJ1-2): KAGVTQTPRYLIKTRGQQVTLSCSPISGHRSVSWYQQTPGQGLQFLFEYFSETQRNKGNFPGRFSGRQFSNSRSEMNVSTLELGDSALYLCASSLMGANYGYTFGSGTRLTVV.

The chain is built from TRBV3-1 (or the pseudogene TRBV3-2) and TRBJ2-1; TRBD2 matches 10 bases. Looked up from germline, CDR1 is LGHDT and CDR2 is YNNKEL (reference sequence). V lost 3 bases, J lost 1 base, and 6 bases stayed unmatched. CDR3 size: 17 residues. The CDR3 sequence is CASSQEAGGVSYNEQFF. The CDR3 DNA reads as TGTGCCAGCAGCCAGGAAGCGGGGGGGGTTTCCTACAATGAGCAGTTCTTC.

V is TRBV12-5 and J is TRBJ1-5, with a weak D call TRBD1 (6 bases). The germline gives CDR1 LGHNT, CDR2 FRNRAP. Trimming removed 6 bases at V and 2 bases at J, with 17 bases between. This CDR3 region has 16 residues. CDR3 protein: CASGYKQGKGNQPQHF. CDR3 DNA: TGTGCTAGTGGGTATAAACAGGGTAAGGGCAATCAGCCCCAGCATTTT.

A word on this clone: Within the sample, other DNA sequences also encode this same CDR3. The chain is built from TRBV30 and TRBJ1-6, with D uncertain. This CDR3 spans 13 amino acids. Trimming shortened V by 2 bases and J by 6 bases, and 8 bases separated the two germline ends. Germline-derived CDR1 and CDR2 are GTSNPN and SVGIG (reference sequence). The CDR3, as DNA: TGTGCCTGGAGTCGGGGTATTAATTCACCCCTCCACTTT. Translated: CAWSRGINSPLHF.

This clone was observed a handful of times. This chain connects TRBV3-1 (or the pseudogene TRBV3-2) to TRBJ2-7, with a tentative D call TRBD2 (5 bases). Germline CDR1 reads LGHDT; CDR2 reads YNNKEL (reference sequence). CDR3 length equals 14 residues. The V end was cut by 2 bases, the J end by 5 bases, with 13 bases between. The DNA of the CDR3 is TGTGCCAGCAGCCAAAATAAGGTCGGGAACGAGCAGTACTTC. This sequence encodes CASSQNKVGNEQYF.

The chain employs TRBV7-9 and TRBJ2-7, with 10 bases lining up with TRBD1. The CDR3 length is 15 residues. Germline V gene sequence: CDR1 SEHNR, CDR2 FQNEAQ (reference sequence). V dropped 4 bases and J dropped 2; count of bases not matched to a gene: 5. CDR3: CASSSGTGVPYEQYF. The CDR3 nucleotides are TGTGCCAGCAGCTCCGGGACAGGGGTCCCCTACGAGCAGTACTTC.

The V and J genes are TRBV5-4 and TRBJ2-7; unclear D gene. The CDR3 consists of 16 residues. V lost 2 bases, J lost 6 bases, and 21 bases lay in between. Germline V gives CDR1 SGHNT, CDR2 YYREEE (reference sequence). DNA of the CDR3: TGTGCCAGCAGCTTTTCTTTATCGTTCAGGATTAGCGAGCAGTACTTC. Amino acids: CASSFSLSFRISEQYF.

CDR3 coding DNA: TGTGCCTGGACCCCCAGTCCGGACAGGGTGAATGGCTACACCTTC. It specifies CAWTPSPDRVNGYTF. V and J are TRBV30 and TRBJ1-2; TRBD1 matches 8 bases. The CDR3 spans 15 residues. V lost 4 bases to trimming and J lost 6 bases; unmatched junction nucleotides: 13. CDR1 is GTSNPN and CDR2 is SVGIG in the germline V gene (reference sequence).

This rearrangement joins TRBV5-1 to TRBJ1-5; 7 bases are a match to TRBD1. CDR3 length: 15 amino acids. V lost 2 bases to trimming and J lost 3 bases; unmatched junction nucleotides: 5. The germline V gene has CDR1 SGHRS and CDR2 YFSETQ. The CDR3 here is CASSLTGEINQPQHF. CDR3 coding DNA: TGCGCCAGCAGCTTAACAGGGGAGATCAATCAGCCCCAGCATTTT.

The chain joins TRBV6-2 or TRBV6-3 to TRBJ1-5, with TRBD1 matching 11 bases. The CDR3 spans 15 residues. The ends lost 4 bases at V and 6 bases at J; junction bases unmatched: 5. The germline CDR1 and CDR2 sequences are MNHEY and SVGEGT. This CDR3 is CASSSLDRGRQPQHF. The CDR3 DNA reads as TGTGCCAGCAGTTCCCTGGACAGGGGGCGTCAGCCCCAGCATTTT.

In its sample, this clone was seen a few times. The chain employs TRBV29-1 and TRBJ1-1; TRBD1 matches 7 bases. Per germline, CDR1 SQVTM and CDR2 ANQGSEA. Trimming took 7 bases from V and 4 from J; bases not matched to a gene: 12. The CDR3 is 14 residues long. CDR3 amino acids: CSAKTGTISTEAFF. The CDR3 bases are TGCAGCGCCAAGACAGGGACAATTTCCACTGAAGCTTTCTTT.

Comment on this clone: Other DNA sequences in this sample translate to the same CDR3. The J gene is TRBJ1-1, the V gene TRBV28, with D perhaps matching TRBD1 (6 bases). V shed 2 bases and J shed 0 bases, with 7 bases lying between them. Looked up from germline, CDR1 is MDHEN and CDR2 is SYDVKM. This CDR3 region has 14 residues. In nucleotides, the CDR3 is TGTGCCAGCAGTTTAGGGACATTGAACACTGAAGCTTTCTTT. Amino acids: CASSLGTLNTEAFF. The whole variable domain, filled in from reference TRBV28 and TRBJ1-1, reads DVKVTQSSRYLVKRTGEKVFLECVQDMDHENMFWYRQDPGLGLRLIYFSYDVKMKEKGDIPEGYSVSREKKERFSLILESASTNQTSMYLCASSLGTLNTEAFFGQGTRLTVV.

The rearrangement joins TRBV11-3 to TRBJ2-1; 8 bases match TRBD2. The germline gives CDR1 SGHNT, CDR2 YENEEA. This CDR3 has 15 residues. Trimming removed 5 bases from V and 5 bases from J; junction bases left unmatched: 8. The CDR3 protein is CASSHSGTRNNEQFF. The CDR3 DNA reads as TGTGCCAGCAGCCATTCCGGGACTAGGAACAATGAGCAGTTCTTC. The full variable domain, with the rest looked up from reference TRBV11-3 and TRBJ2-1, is EAGVVQSPRYKIIEKKQPVAFWCNPISGHNTLYWYLQNLGQGPELLIRYENEEAVDDSQLPKDRFSAERLKGVDSTLKIQPAELGDSAVYLCASSHSGTRNNEQFFGPGTRLTVL.

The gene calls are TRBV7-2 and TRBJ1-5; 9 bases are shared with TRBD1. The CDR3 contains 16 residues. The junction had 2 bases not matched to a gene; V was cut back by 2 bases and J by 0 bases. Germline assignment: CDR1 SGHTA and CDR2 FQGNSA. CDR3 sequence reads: CASSLKGQGSNQPQHF. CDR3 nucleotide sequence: TGTGCCAGCAGCTTAAAGGGACAGGGTAGCAATCAGCCCCAGCATTTT.

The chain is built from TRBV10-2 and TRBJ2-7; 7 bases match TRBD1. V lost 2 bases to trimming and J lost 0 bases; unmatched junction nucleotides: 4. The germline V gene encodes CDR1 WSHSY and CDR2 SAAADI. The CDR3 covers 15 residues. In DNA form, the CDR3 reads TGCGCCAGCAGTGAGACCTACAGGGGCTCCTACGAGCAGTACTTC. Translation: CASSETYRGSYEQYF.

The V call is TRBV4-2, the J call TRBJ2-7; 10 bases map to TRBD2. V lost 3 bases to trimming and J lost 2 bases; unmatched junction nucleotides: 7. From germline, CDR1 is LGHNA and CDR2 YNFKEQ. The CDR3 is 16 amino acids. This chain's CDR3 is CASSQITSGEPYEQYF. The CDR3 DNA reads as TGTGCCAGCAGCCAGATAACTAGCGGGGAGCCCTACGAGCAGTACTTC.

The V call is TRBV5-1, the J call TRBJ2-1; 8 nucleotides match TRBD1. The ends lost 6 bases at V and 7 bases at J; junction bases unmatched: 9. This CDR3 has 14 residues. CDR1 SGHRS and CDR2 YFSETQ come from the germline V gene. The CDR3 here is CASKTGDVGNEQFF. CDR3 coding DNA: TGCGCCAGCAAGACAGGGGATGTTGGGAATGAGCAGTTCTTC. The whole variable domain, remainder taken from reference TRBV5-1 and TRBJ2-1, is KAGVTQTPRYLIKTRGQQVTLSCSPISGHRSVSWYQQTPGQGLQFLFEYFSETQRNKGNFPGRFSGRQFSNSRSEMNVSTLELGDSALYLCASKTGDVGNEQFFGPGTRLTVL.

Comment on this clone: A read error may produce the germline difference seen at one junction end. CDR3 coding DNA: TGTGCCGGCAGGGGGGGTGGCGGGGAGCTGTTTTTT. Translating it yields CAGRGGGGELFF. This rearrangement joins TRBV12-3 or TRBV12-4 to TRBJ2-2; D is tentatively TRBD1 or TRBD2 (7 bases each). This CDR3 region has 12 residues.

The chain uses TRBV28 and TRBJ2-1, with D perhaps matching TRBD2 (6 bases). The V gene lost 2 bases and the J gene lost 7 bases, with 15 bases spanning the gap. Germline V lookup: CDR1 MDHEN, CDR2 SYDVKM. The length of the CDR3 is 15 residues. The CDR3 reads CASSLPQRRGNEQFF. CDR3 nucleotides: TGTGCCAGCAGTTTACCGCAGCGGCGGGGAAATGAGCAGTTCTTC.

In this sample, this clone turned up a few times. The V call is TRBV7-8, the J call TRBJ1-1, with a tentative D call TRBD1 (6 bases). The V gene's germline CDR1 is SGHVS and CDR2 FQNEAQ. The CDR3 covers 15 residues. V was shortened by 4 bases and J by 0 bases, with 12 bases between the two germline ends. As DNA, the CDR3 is TGTGCCAGCAGCTCCCGGGACATAATGAACACTGAAGCTTTCTTT. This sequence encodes CASSSRDIMNTEAFF. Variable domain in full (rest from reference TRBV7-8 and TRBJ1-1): GAGVSQSPRYKVAKRGQDVALRCDPISGHVSLFWYQQALGQGPEFLTYFQNEAQLDKSGLPSDRFFAERPEGSVSTLKIQRTQQEDSAVYLCASSSRDIMNTEAFFGQGTRLTVV.

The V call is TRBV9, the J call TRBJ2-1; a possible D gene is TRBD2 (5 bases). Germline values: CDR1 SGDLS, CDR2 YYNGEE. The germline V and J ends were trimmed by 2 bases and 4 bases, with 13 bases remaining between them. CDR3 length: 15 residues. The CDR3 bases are TGTGCCAGCAGCGTTGGGGAGCTTGGGTACAATGAGCAGTTCTTC. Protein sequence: CASSVGELGYNEQFF.

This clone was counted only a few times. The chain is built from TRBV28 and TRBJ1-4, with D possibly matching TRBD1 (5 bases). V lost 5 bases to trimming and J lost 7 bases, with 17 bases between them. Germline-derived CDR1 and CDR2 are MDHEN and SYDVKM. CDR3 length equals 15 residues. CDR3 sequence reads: CASSPNRRKGEKLFF. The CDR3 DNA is TGTGCCAGCAGTCCGAACAGGAGAAAGGGTGAAAAACTGTTTTTT.

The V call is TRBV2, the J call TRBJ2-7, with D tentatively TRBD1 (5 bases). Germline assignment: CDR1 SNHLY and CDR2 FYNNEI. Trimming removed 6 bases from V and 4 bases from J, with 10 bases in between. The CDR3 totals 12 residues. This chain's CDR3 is CASRNQGYEQYF. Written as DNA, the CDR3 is TGTGCCAGCAGGAACCAGGGATACGAGCAGTACTTC.

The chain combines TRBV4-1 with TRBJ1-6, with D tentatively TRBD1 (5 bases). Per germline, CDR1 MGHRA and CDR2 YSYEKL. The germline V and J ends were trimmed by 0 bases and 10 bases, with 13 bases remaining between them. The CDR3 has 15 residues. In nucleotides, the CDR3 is TGCGCCAGCAGCCAAGATGCCAGGGTGAACTCACCCCTCCACTTT. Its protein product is CASSQDARVNSPLHF.

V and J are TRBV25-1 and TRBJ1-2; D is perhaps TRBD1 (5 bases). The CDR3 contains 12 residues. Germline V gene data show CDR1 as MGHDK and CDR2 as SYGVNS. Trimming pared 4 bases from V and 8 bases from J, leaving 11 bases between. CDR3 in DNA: TGTGCCAGCAGTGGTCGGGGGGACGGCTACACCTTC. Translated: CASSGRGDGYTF.

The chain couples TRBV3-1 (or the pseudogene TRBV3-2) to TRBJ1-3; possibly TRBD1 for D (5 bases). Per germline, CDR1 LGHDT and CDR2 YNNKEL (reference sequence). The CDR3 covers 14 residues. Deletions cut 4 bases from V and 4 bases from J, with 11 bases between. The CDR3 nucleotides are TGTGCCAGCAGCCCCTTAGGGGAAGGAAACACCATATATTTT. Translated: CASSPLGEGNTIYF.

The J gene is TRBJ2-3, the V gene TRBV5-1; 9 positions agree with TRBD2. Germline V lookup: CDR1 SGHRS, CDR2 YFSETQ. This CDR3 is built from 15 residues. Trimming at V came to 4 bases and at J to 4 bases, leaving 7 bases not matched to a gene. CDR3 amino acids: CASSPSGGPPDTQYF. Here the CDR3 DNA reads TGCGCCAGCAGCCCGAGCGGGGGGCCCCCAGATACGCAGTATTTT.

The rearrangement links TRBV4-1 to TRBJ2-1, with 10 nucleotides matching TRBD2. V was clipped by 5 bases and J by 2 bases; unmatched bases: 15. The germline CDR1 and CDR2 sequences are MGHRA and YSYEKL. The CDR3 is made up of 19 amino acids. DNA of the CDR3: TGCGCCAGCAGCAAGATTAGGGCTAGCGGGGGTCATACCTACAATGAGCAGTTCTTC. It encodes CASSKIRASGGHTYNEQFF.